Shown below are 27 T cell receptor beta chains from a single sample sequenced in a study of early T cells in non-severe SARS-CoV-2 infection. TCRdb reprocessed the 5' RACE reads with MiXCR, giving one entry per CDR3 protein. The table records around 99,000 distinct CDR3 sequences, around 10% of them present only once. The sample taken for sequencing was whole blood. These receptors originate from an adult who was a healthcare worker with PCR-confirmed SARS-CoV-2 infection or an uninfected control (not recorded which).

The V call is TRBV7-2, the J call TRBJ2-1, with D hard to call. Germline loops: CDR1 SGHTA, CDR2 FQGNSA. The V and J ends lost 0 bases and 2 bases respectively, with 8 bases between them. This CDR3 is 15 amino acids long. The CDR3 is CASSLAGFTYNEQFF. The CDR3 DNA sequence: TGTGCCAGCAGCTTAGCAGGGTTCACCTACAATGAGCAGTTCTTC.

The V and J genes are TRBV12-3 or TRBV12-4 and TRBJ1-5; D unresolved. Trimming took off 2 bases at V and 3 bases at J, with 5 bases between the two ends. The CDR3 totals 13 residues. For the CDR3, the DNA is TGTGCCAGCAGTTTATTGCCCAATCAGCCCCAGCATTTT. It is translated as CASSLLPNQPQHF.

On this clonotype itself: One end of the junction varies from germline; a read error may be responsible. The chain is built from TRBV20-1 and TRBJ1-4, with unresolved D. The germline gives CDR1 DFQATT, CDR2 SNEGSKA (reference sequence). The CDR3 runs 16 residues. CDR3 coding DNA: TGCAGTGCTAGACCCCAGACCCTTGCAACTAATGAAAAACTGTATTTT. The encoded protein is CSARPQTLATNEKLYF.

This clonotype was detected only a few times. The chain carries TRBV18 and TRBJ2-3; tentative D call: TRBD1 (5 bases). The CDR3 loop spans 14 amino acids. Between the trimmed V and J ends, which lost 2 bases and 2 bases, there was a span of 8 bases. The germline gives CDR1 KGHSH, CDR2 LQKENI. The CDR3 region is CASSPMDTTDTQYF. The CDR3 DNA is TGTGCCAGCTCACCAATGGACACCACAGATACGCAGTATTTT. The variable domain in full, completed from reference TRBV18 and TRBJ2-3, reads NAGVMQNPRHLVRRRGQEARLRCSPMKGHSHVYWYRQLPEEGLKFMVYLQKENIIDESGMPKERFSAEFPKEGPSILRIQQVVRGDSAAYFCASSPMDTTDTQYFGPGTRLTVL.

With regard to this clonotype: Since a much larger clone is just one base distant, this may be a read error. V gene TRBV6-1 combines with J gene TRBJ2-3, with a weak D call TRBD2 (5 bases). This CDR3 region has 15 residues. The germline V and J ends were trimmed by 2 bases and 0 bases, with 9 bases remaining between them. Germline V gene data show CDR1 as MNHNS and CDR2 as SASEGT. CDR3 region: CASSETGGSTDTQYF. In DNA, the CDR3 is TGTGCCAGCAGTGAAACTGGCGGGAGCACAGATACGCAGTATTTT.

V usage is TRBV6-2 or TRBV6-3 and J usage is TRBJ2-2; 7 nucleotides agree with TRBD1. This CDR3 is 15 amino acids long. J lost 2 bases, V lost 5 bases, and 5 bases had no gene match. Germline V lookup: CDR1 MNHEY, CDR2 SVGEGT. CDR3 sequence (DNA): TGTGCCAGCAGTCGACAGGGCGACAACACCGGGGAGCTGTTTTTT. Translated, it gives CASSRQGDNTGELFF.

This clonotype was picked up a small number of times. This sequence joins TRBV4-1 and TRBJ2-7, with TRBD1 as a possible D gene (7 bases). The germline CDR1 and CDR2 sequences are MGHRA and YSYEKL. This CDR3 has 15 amino acids. With 1 base removed from V and 1 base from J, the gap between germline ends came to 11 bases. CDR3 coding DNA: TGCGCCAGCAGCCAAGGACAGGGAGGATCCTACGAGCAGTACTTC. Translated: CASSQGQGGSYEQYF.

This clonotype was recorded a few times. The chain has TRBV4-1 and TRBJ2-7; TRBD2 matches at 9 bases. There are 20 residues in the CDR3. Germline CDR1 is MGHRA and CDR2 is YSYEKL. V lost 0 bases to trimming and J lost 9 bases; unmatched junction nucleotides: 24. The CDR3, as DNA: TGCGCCAGCAGCCAAGATATCATCCCCCCAGCGGGAGGCCCTCGGCCGGTGCAGTACTTC. Translating it yields CASSQDIIPPAGGPRPVQYF.

This clonotype has a handful of counts. V is TRBV11-2 and J is TRBJ2-2; no definite D call. Trimming took 5 bases from V and 1 from J, leaving 11 bases between them. This CDR3 spans 15 amino acids. CDR1 and CDR2 (germline): SGHAT, FQNNGV. CDR3 in DNA: TGTGCCAGCAGCCGGTATCGGGTGAACACCGGGGAGCTGTTTTTT. As protein: CASSRYRVNTGELFF. Drawing the rest from reference TRBV11-2 and TRBJ2-2, the complete variable domain is EAGVAQSPRYKIIEKRQSVAFWCNPISGHATLYWYQQILGQGPKLLIQFQNNGVVDDSQLPKDRFSAERLKGVDSTLKIQPAKLEDSAVYLCASSRYRVNTGELFFGEGSRLTVL.

The CDR3: CASSNTGAVSDTQYF. The CDR3, as DNA: TGTGCCAGCAGTAACACAGGGGCAGTATCAGATACGCAGTATTTT. This sequence joins TRBV12-3 or TRBV12-4 and TRBJ2-3; 7 bases are shared with TRBD1. This CDR3 has 15 residues. The V gene end was trimmed by 5 bases and the J gene end by 4 bases; junction bases not matched to a gene: 9.

This clonotype appeared many times. CDR3 sequence: CASSLARGRSYNEQFF. The DNA of the CDR3 is TGTGCCAGCAGTTTAGCGCGCGGGAGGTCCTACAATGAGCAGTTCTTC. V gene TRBV12-3 or TRBV12-4 combines with J gene TRBJ2-1; TRBD2 matches 8 bases. With 0 bases clipped from V and 1 base from J, the junction kept 2 bases outside the gene matches. The CDR3 extends over 16 amino acids.

The genes are TRBV11-2 and TRBJ1-2; 9 nucleotides match TRBD1. V gave up 8 bases and J gave up 4 bases; unmatched junction bases: 5. Germline values: CDR1 SGHAT, CDR2 FQNNGV. The CDR3 has 13 residues. The CDR3 loop reads CASGTGGAYGYTF. The CDR3, as DNA: TGTGCCAGCGGAACAGGGGGCGCCTATGGCTACACCTTC.

V usage is TRBV2 and J usage is TRBJ2-1; D may correspond to TRBD1 or TRBD2 (5 bases each). This CDR3 is built from 15 residues. Germline V gene data show CDR1 as SNHLY and CDR2 as FYNNEI. Trimming cost V 6 bases and J 2 bases, with 14 bases left between them. CDR3 loop: CASRPRGTAYNEQFF. The CDR3 nucleotides read TGTGCCAGCAGACCGAGGGGAACAGCCTACAATGAGCAGTTCTTC.

This clonotype showed up many times. V gene TRBV7-9 combines with J gene TRBJ2-5, with D possibly matching TRBD1 (6 bases). The ends were cut back, 2 bases at V and 3 bases at J, with 16 bases in the middle. CDR1 SEHNR and CDR2 FQNEAQ come from the germline V gene (reference sequence). The CDR3 contains 16 residues. The CDR3 protein is CASSLTGRSPKETQYF. The CDR3 DNA is TGTGCCAGCAGCTTAACAGGGCGCTCCCCCAAAGAGACCCAGTACTTC.

This clonotype was detected ten times or more. The chain carries TRBV12-3 or TRBV12-4 and TRBJ2-5; tentatively, D is TRBD1 or TRBD2 (6 bases each). V was shortened by 7 bases and J by 7 bases, with 25 bases between the two germline ends. The CDR3 extends over 16 amino acids. In DNA form, the CDR3 reads TGTGCCAGCACAGACGAGGGGGACTTGGGGCTAGGGACCCAGTACTTC. As protein: CASTDEGDLGLGTQYF.

This clonotype was observed a few times. The chain joins TRBV24-1 to TRBJ1-2, with D hard to call. There are 13 residues in the CDR3. Per the germline V gene, CDR1 is KGHDR and CDR2 is SFDVKD. The V end lost 3 bases, the J end lost 5 bases, and 9 bases lay between the germline ends. The CDR3 DNA reads as TGTGCCACCAGTGATCCACGTTTGTATGGCTACACCTTC. It translates to CATSDPRLYGYTF.

There are many counts of this clonotype. This chain joins TRBV7-9 and TRBJ1-5; no reliable D call. Per the germline V gene, CDR1 is SEHNR and CDR2 is FQNEAQ (reference sequence). The CDR3 covers 12 residues. The V end lost 1 base, the J end lost 7 bases, and 5 bases lay between the germline ends. The CDR3 sequence: CASSLDAQPQHF. The CDR3, as DNA: TGTGCCAGCAGCTTAGATGCGCAGCCCCAGCATTTT.

This clonotype was observed many times. The V and J genes are TRBV28 and TRBJ2-7, with 7 nucleotides matching TRBD1. V trimming: 3 bases; J trimming: 1 base; junction bases outside the gene matches: 6. CDR3 length: 15 amino acids. Per the germline V gene, CDR1 is MDHEN and CDR2 is SYDVKM. The DNA for the CDR3 is TGTGCCAGCAGTTTCCAGGGGGAGTTTTCCTACGAGCAGTACTTC. It translates to CASSFQGEFSYEQYF. The whole variable domain, remainder taken from reference TRBV28 and TRBJ2-7, is DVKVTQSSRYLVKRTGEKVFLECVQDMDHENMFWYRQDPGLGLRLIYFSYDVKMKEKGDIPEGYSVSREKKERFSLILESASTNQTSMYLCASSFQGEFSYEQYFGPGTRLTVT.

In DNA, the CDR3 is TGTGCCATCAGTGAGTCCCAGAGTAAAGCTTATGGCTACACCTTC. Translation: CAISESQSKAYGYTF. The V gene is TRBV10-3, the J gene TRBJ1-2; no firm D call. The CDR3 covers 15 residues. V lost 0 bases and J lost 5, with 13 bases in between. Germline V lookup: CDR1 ENHRY, CDR2 SYGVKD.

This clonotype was observed many times. The rearrangement joins TRBV11-2 to TRBJ1-2, with D perhaps TRBD1 (5 bases). V lost 3 bases and J 0 bases, leaving 14 bases between the germline ends. The CDR3 spans 16 residues. Germline V gene sequence: CDR1 SGHAT, CDR2 FQNNGV. The CDR3 region has the DNA TGTGCCAGCAGCTTGGAGCCCGGGGCCGCTAACTATGGCTACACCTTC. The encoded protein is CASSLEPGAANYGYTF.

This clonotype came up many times. The chain couples TRBV12-3 or TRBV12-4 to TRBJ2-7; weak D call: TRBD1 (5 bases). Deletions cut 4 bases from V and 2 bases from J, with 9 bases between. The CDR3 has 13 amino acids. CDR3 coding DNA: TGTGCCAGCAGTTCAGGGTCCCCCTACGAGCAGTACTTC. Translation: CASSSGSPYEQYF.

In this sample, this clonotype turned up many times. The chain has TRBV27 and TRBJ2-7; D call uncertain. Trimming removed 5 bases at V and 0 bases at J, with 17 bases between. The germline V gene has CDR1 MNHEY and CDR2 SMNVEV (reference sequence). CDR3 size: 16 residues. CDR3 sequence: CASSSKWVGLSYEQYF. The DNA for the CDR3 is TGTGCCAGCAGTAGCAAATGGGTGGGTCTCTCCTACGAGCAGTACTTC.

This clonotype was seen repeatedly, ten times or more. CDR3 DNA sequence: TGTGCCAGCAGGACTGTCAGGGGCTCTGGGGCCAACGTCCTGACTTTC. Translated, it gives CASRTVRGSGANVLTF. The chain combines TRBV2 with TRBJ2-6; D is possibly TRBD1 (6 bases). V was clipped by 6 bases and J by 0 bases, with 12 bases between them. Per germline, CDR1 SNHLY and CDR2 FYNNEI. This CDR3 has 16 amino acids.

There are many counts of this clonotype. The chain joins TRBV30 to TRBJ1-1; D remains ambiguous. This CDR3 spans 12 amino acids. Germline V gene data show CDR1 as GTSNPN and CDR2 as SVGIG (reference sequence). Trimming removed 1 base from V and 4 bases from J, with 7 bases in between. The CDR3 region is CAWSDSPTEAFF. In nucleotides, the CDR3 is TGTGCCTGGAGTGACAGTCCCACTGAAGCTTTCTTT.

There are many counts of this clonotype. The junction differs from germline at one of its ends, possibly a read error. The CDR3 DNA reads as TGCAGTGCCCGGACTCGATCCTCCAATGAGCAGTTCTTC. It specifies CSARTRSSNEQFF. The rearrangement links TRBV20-1 to TRBJ2-1; TRBD2 is a possible D gene (5 bases). CDR1 is DFQATT and CDR2 is SNEGSKA in the germline V gene (reference sequence). The CDR3 totals 13 residues.

This clonotype was recorded many times. The genes are TRBV4-1 and TRBJ1-2; D possibly corresponds to TRBD1 (5 bases). The CDR3 extends over 14 amino acids. Germline V CDR1 and CDR2: MGHRA, YSYEKL. V was pared by 0 bases and J by 8 bases, with 13 bases between. Here the CDR3 DNA reads TGCGCCAGCAGCCAAGACAGGGTGACCGGCGGCTACACCTTC. Protein product: CASSQDRVTGGYTF.

This clonotype was observed many times. The chain joins TRBV28 to TRBJ2-1; 8 nucleotides align to TRBD2. With V trimmed by 6 bases and J by 9 bases, 16 bases remained unmatched. Germline V gene sequence: CDR1 MDHEN, CDR2 SYDVKM. The CDR3 runs 16 residues. Here the CDR3 reads CASRPSGSWVEGEQFF. For the CDR3, the DNA is TGTGCCAGCAGGCCTAGCGGGTCCTGGGTTGAAGGTGAGCAGTTCTTC.